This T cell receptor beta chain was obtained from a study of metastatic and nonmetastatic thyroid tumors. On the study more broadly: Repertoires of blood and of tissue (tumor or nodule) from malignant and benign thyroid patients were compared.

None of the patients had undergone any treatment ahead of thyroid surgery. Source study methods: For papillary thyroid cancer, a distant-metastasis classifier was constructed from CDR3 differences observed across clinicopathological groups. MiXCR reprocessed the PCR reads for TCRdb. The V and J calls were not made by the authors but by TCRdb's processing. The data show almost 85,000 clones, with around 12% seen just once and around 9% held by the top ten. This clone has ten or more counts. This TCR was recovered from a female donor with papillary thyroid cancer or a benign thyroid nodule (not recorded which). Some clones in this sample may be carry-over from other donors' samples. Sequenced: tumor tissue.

The CDR3 nucleotides read TGCGCCAGCAGCCAAATAACAGGGGGCGGTTCACCCCTCCACTTT. Residues: CASSQITGGGSPLHF. V usage is TRBV4-1 and J usage is TRBJ1-6; the match to TRBD1 covers 9 bases. The CDR3 sequence is 15 residues long. With V trimmed by 2 bases and J by 9 bases, 5 bases remained unmatched. CDR1 MGHRA and CDR2 YSYEKL come from the germline V gene.